This T cell receptor (beta chain) was retrieved from a study of T cell repertoires in cytomegalovirus infection. Study-wide background: It was the public TCR beta signatures that indicated both CMV infection and matching HLA type.

Study-wide findings and caveats: Predominance within the ex vivo response was attributable to HLA-C-restricted CMV-specific TCR beta clonotypes.

One entry per CDR3 protein, called by TCRdb with MiXCR from the reads. The table shows 650,000 to 850,000 distinct CDR3 sequences, with roughly 28% occurring only once. Worth noting for this clonotype: Its antigen remains unidentified.

CDR1 is SEHNR, CDR2 FQNEAQ, per germline (reference sequence). The CDR3 has 15 residues. With 5 bases clipped from V and 5 bases from J, the junction kept 7 bases outside the gene matches. Sequencing was performed on cultured CD8+ T cells from PBMCs, taken from culture after CMV antigen stimulation. This chain links TRBV7-9 with TRBJ2-1; 9 nucleotides agree with TRBD1. The TCR was taken from a human donor in good health (CMV status not recorded). Some clones in this sample may be carry-over from other donors' samples. The CDR3 loop is CASSAWGQGDNEQFF. Written as DNA, the CDR3 is TGTGCCAGCAGCGCCTGGGGACAGGGAGACAATGAGCAGTTCTTC.